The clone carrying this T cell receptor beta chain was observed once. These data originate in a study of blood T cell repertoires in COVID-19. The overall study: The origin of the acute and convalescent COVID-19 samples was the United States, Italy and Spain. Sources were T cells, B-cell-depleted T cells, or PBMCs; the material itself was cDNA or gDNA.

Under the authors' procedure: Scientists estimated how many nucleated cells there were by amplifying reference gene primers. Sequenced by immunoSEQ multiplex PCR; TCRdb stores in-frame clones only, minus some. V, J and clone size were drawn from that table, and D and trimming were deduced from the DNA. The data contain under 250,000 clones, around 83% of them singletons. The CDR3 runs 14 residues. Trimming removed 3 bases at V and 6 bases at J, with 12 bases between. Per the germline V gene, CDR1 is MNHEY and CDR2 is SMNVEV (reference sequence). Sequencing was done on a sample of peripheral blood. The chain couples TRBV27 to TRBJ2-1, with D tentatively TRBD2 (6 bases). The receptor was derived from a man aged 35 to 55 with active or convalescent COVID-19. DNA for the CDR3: TGTGCCAGCAGTTTCGGGGGACTTCTCAATGAGCAGTTCTTC. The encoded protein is CASSFGGLLNEQFF.